This entry describes one TCR beta chain. The antigen is unknown. Trimming took off 0 bases at V and 5 bases at J, with 11 bases between the two ends. This CDR3 is 14 amino acids long. Germline V gene lookup returns CDR1 MNHNY and CDR2 SVGAGI (reference sequence). Sequenced by immunoSEQ multiplex PCR; TCRdb stores in-frame clones only, minus some. The sample contains under 100,000 clones, around 90% of which appear only once. This specimen belongs to a study of graft-versus-host responses after intestinal transplantation. The wider study: Multivisceral, liver-intestinal, or isolated intestinal transplants were performed in recipients.

Study-level findings and limits: Peak levels of circulating GvH clones tracked with early post-transplant HvG declines. GvH clones surfaced in recipient marrow, some emerging earlier in ileum or blood.

The sample was unstimulated CD8+ T cells sorted from spleen or lymph node cells, taken before transplant. This chain uses TRBV6-6 with TRBJ2-7; TRBD2 might be the D (5 bases). This TCR was sampled from a human donor who was the organ donor for an intestinal transplant. The CDR3: CASSYSRWTDEQYF. The CDR3 nucleotides read TGTGCCAGCAGTTACTCCCGGTGGACTGACGAGCAGTACTTC.